This TCR beta chain was profiled in a study of T cell repertoires in cytomegalovirus infection. Study as a whole: In the study, CMV epitopes included recently identified HLA-C-restricted and well-studied HLA-B-restricted ones. CMV infection together with matching HLA type was indicated by public TCR beta signatures.

The junction had 9 bases not matched to a gene; V was cut back by 5 bases and J by 5 bases. The germline CDR1 and CDR2 sequences are SGHTA and FQGNSA. This CDR3 comprises 14 residues. Of note for this clonotype: Antigen specificity is unknown.

TCRdb independently ran MiXCR on the reads; one entry per CDR3 protein. This sample has about 360,000 distinct CDR3 sequences, with roughly 36% found just once. Regarding the study as a whole: Clonotypes of TCR beta that were HLA-C-restricted and CMV-specific dominated the ex vivo response. Using cumulative public TCR beta family frequency, the authors identified those who carried CMV together with the relevant HLA.

Sequencing used cultured PBMCs, obtained from culture after CMV antigen stimulation. This chain uses TRBV7-2 with TRBJ2-7, with 7 bases aligning to TRBD1. This TCR was recovered from a human donor in good health (CMV status not recorded). Some clones in this sample may be carry-over from other donors' samples. The CDR3 reads CASSRETGRNEQYF. The CDR3 DNA is TGTGCCAGCAGCCGAGAGACAGGGCGCAACGAGCAGTACTTC.